The entry below describes one TCR beta chain. Its antigen remains unidentified. Donors, healthy HIV-negative adults, lacked recent acute infections or vaccinations. It was into CD45RA+ naive and CD45RA-negative memory subsets that the CD4+ cells were split. These data come from a study of shared clonotypes between healthy human individuals. Study-level results: Read depth was anticipated to influence clonotype sharing among donors.

Each cell subset's genomic DNA was divided evenly among several immunoSEQ plates. TCRdb's copy holds only in-frame clones and misses some; the assay was immunoSEQ multiplex PCR. The sample lists fewer than 1.8 million clones; approximately 98.5% were seen once. This receptor was identified in a man between 25 and 39 years old in good health. Sequenced material: naive CD4+ T cells sorted from blood. Indicated subset: CD45RA+ positively selected.

The CDR3 DNA follows: TGCGCCAGCAGCGTCCTACCAGGGAGCGAGCAGTACTTC. Translated, it gives CASSVLPGSEQYF. The chain recombines TRBV5-1 with TRBJ2-7; D tentatively fits TRBD1 or TRBD2 (5 bases each). Looked up from germline, CDR1 is SGHRS and CDR2 is YFSETQ. The CDR3 is 13 amino acids. V was pared by 4 bases and J by 6 bases, with 14 bases between.